This T cell receptor (beta chain) was sequenced for a study of graft-versus-host responses after intestinal transplantation. Findings and caveats of the study: Recipient marrow held GvH clones, some first seen in ileum or blood.

On this clone itself: As yet, its antigen is unknown.

There are 13 residues in the CDR3. Per the germline V gene, CDR1 is MNHEY and CDR2 is SMNVEV (reference sequence). J gave up 2 bases and V 3 bases, and 1 base lay outside the gene matches. TCRdb keeps only in-frame clones here, not all; method: immunoSEQ multiplex PCR. Found here are about 41,000 clones, approximately 95% of them singletons; the top ten hold about 0.54%. The clonotype originates from a human donor who was the organ donor for an intestinal transplant. This chain links TRBV27 with TRBJ2-7; 7 bases are a match to TRBD1. The material sequenced was unstimulated CD8+ T cells sorted from spleen or lymph node cells, taken before transplant. For the CDR3, the DNA is TGTGCCAGCAGTTTGGGACAGACCTACGAGCAGTACTTC. Its translation is CASSLGQTYEQYF.